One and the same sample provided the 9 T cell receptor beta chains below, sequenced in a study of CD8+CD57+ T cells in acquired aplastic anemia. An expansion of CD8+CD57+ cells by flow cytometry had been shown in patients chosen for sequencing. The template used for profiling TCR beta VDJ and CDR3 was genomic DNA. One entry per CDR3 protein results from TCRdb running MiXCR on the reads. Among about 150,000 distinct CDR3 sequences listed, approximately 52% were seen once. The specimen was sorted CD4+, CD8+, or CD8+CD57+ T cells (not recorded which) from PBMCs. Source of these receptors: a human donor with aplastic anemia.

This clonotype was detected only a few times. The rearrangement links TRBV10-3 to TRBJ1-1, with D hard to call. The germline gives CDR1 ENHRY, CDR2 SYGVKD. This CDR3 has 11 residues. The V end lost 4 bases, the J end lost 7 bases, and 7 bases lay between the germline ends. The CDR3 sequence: CAISVGSEAFF. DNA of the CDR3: TGTGCCATCAGTGTGGGGAGTGAAGCTTTCTTT.

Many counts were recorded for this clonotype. Written as DNA, the CDR3 is TGTGCCAGCAGCTTCGACGGACAGGGGGGCTACGAGCAGTACTTC. Translating it yields CASSFDGQGGYEQYF. The rearrangement joins TRBV5-6 to TRBJ2-7; 10 bases agree with TRBD1. Germline V CDR1 and CDR2: SGHDT, YYEEEE. The CDR3 length is 15 residues. The junction had 5 bases not matched to a gene; V was cut back by 2 bases and J by 3 bases.

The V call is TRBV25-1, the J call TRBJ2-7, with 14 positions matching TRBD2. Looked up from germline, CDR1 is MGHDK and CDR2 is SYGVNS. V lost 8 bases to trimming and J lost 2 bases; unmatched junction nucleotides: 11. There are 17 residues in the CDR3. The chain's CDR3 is CASSSTSGRAKPYEQYF. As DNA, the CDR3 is TGTGCCAGCTCTTCGACTAGCGGGAGGGCCAAGCCCTACGAGCAGTACTTC.

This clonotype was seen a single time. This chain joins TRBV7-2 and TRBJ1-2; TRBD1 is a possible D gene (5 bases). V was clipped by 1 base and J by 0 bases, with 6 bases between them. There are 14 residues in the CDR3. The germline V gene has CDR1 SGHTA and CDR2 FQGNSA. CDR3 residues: CASSLGTTNYGYTF. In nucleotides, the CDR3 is TGTGCCAGCAGCTTAGGGACAACTAACTATGGCTACACCTTC.

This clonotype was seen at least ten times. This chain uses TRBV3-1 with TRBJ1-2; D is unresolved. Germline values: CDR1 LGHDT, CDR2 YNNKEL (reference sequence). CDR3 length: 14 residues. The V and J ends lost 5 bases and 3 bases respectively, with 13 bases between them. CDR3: CASSITLEDYGYTF. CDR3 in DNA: TGTGCCAGCAGCATTACCCTTGAGGACTATGGCTACACCTTC.

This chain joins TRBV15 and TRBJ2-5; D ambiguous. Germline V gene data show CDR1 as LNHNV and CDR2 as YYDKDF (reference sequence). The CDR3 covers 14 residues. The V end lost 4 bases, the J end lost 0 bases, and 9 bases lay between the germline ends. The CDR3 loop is CATSIVGNQETQYF. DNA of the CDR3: TGTGCCACCAGCATTGTAGGGAACCAAGAGACCCAGTACTTC. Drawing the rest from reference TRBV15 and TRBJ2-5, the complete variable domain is DAMVIQNPRYQVTQFGKPVTLSCSQTLNHNVMYWYQQKSSQAPKLLFHYYDKDFNNEADTPDNFQSRRPNTSFCFLDIRSPGLGDTAMYLCATSIVGNQETQYFGPGTRLLVL.

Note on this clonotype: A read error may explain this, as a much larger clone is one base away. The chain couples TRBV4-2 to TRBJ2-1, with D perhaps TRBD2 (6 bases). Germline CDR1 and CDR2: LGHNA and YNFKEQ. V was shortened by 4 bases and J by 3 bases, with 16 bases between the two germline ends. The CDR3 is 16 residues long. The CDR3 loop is CASSPYRDGGYNEQFF. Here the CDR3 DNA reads TGTGCCAGCAGCCCCTACCGGGACGGGGGCTACAATGAGCAGTTCTTC.

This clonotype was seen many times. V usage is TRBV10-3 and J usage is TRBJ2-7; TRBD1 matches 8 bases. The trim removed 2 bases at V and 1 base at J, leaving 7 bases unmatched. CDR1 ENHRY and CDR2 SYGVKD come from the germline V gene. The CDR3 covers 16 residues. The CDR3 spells CAISEGQGYSSYEQYF. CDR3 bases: TGTGCCATCAGTGAGGGACAGGGATACAGTTCCTACGAGCAGTACTTC.

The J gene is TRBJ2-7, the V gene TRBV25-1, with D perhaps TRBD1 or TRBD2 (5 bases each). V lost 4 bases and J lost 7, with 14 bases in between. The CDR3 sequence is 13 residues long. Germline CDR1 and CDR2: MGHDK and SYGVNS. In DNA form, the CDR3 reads TGTGCCAGCAGTGGTCCGAGGGGCTATGAGCAGTACTTC. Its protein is CASSGPRGYEQYF.